This TCR beta chain was identified during a study of T cell clonotyping in hematopoietic cell transplantation. At the level of the study: Recipients were bled about 28 days pretransplant and at posttransplant days 30, 100, 180. Study conclusions and caveats: At the given depth, recipient repertoires were over 95% de novo clonotypes. Recipient TCR diversity dropped after transplant; expanded clonotypes rose from day 30 to 180.

Assay: immunoSEQ multiplex PCR; the TCRdb copy retains only in-frame clones and omits some. Here the sample spans roughly 15,000 clones, about three fifths being singletons. Remarks on this clone: Its antigen remains unidentified.

This CDR3 contains 14 residues. V was pared by 2 bases and J by 12 bases, with 15 bases of the junction left unmatched. Germline values: CDR1 GTSNPN, CDR2 SVGIG (reference sequence). This sequence was found in a human donor who either received an allogeneic hematopoietic cell transplant for a myeloid malignancy or was a related donor (not recorded which). Some clones in this sample may be carry-over from other donors' samples. The sample taken for sequencing was PBMCs. V usage is TRBV30 and J usage is TRBJ1-2; 7 bases agree with TRBD1. CDR3 region: CAWSQSGERGQNTF. CDR3 in DNA: TGTGCCTGGAGTCAATCTGGGGAACGGGGACAGAACACCTTC. Full variable domain (missing parts from reference TRBV30 and TRBJ1-2): SQTIHQWPATLVQPVGSPLSLECTVEGTSNPNLYWYRQAAGRGLQLLFYSVGIGQISSEVPQNLSASRPQDRQFILSSKKLLLSDSGFYLCAWSQSGERGQNTFGSGTRLTVV.